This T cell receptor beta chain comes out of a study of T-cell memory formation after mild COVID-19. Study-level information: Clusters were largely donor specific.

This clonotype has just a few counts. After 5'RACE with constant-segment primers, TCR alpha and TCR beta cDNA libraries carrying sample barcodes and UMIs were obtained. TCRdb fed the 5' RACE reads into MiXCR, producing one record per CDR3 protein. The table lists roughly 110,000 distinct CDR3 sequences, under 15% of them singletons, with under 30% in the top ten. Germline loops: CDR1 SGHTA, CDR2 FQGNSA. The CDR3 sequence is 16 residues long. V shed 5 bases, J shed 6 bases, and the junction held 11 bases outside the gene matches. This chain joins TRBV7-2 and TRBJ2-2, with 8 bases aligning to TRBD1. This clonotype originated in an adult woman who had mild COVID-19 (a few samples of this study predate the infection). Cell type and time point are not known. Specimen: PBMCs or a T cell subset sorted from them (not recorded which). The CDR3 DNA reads TGTGCCAGCAGCCCTGGACAGGGAAGGTTCGCCGGGGAGCTGTTTTTT. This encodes CASSPGQGRFAGELFF.